Following are 32 T cell receptor beta chains from one sample sequenced in a study of cytomegalovirus exposure and HLA in healthy donors. Only in-frame clones appear in the TCRdb table, and some are missing; sequencing was by immunoSEQ multiplex PCR. The table lists 250,000 to 400,000 clones, 88% of them singletons. Sequencing was done on a sample of PBMCs. All receptors come from a man under 40 in good health and CMV-seronegative.

This clone was observed a few times. The chain links TRBV7-9 to TRBJ2-2, with D maybe TRBD2 (5 bases). The CDR3 consists of 15 residues. Trimming pared 7 bases from V and 1 base from J, leaving 13 bases between. The V gene's germline CDR1 is SEHNR and CDR2 FQNEAQ (reference sequence). The DNA for the CDR3 is TGTGCCAGCATTTCGGGAACAGTGAACACCGGGGAGCTGTTTTTT. This translates into CASISGTVNTGELFF.

This rearrangement joins TRBV6-1 to TRBJ1-3; D is possibly TRBD1 (5 bases). CDR1 and CDR2 from the germline V gene are MNHNS and SASEGT. The CDR3 is made up of 11 amino acids. DNA of the CDR3: TGTGCAGGGGTCTCTGGAAACACCATATATTTT. This encodes CAGVSGNTIYF.

The chain uses TRBV15 and TRBJ2-2; TRBD2 matches 13 bases. CDR1 and CDR2 (germline): LNHNV, YYDKDF (reference sequence). CDR3 size: 14 residues. Trimming took 4 bases from V and 10 from J; bases not matched to a gene: 3. The CDR3 is CATSTGLAGAELFF. The DNA for the CDR3 is TGTGCCACCAGCACCGGACTAGCGGGGGCGGAGCTGTTTTTT.

CDR3: CASSSLSNEQFF. CDR3 DNA sequence: TGTGCCAGCAGCTCTTTATCTAATGAGCAGTTCTTC. This chain connects TRBV7-2 to TRBJ2-1, with unresolved D. Trimming stripped 4 bases from V and 7 bases from J, with 8 bases between. The CDR3 length is 12 residues. Per germline, CDR1 SGHTA and CDR2 FQGNSA.

V gene TRBV9 combines with J gene TRBJ1-1, with D possibly matching TRBD1 (6 bases). This CDR3 is 17 amino acids long. The germline V gene encodes CDR1 SGDLS and CDR2 YYNGEE. V dropped 4 bases and J dropped 3 bases, with 22 bases sitting between them. For the CDR3, the DNA is TGTGCCAGCAGCCTCACCGACAGGTCACGAAGGGACACTGAAGCTTTCTTT. It encodes CASSLTDRSRRDTEAFF.

The chain carries TRBV29-1 and TRBJ2-1; tentative D call: TRBD1 (7 bases). This CDR3 has 13 residues. CDR1 is SQVTM and CDR2 is ANQGSEA in the germline V gene. V was cut by 7 bases and J by 3 bases, with 13 bases left in between. This CDR3 is CSAPGGNYNEQFF. CDR3 nucleotides: TGCAGCGCCCCAGGGGGGAACTACAATGAGCAGTTCTTC.

The J gene is TRBJ2-3, the V gene TRBV6-6; a possible D gene is TRBD1 (6 bases). The germline CDR1 and CDR2 sequences are MNHNY and SVGAGI (reference sequence). There are 14 residues in the CDR3. V dropped 6 bases and J dropped 0 bases, with 10 bases sitting between them. CDR3 sequence: CASSNRVSTDTQYF. In DNA form, the CDR3 reads TGTGCCAGCAGCAACAGGGTTAGCACAGATACGCAGTATTTT.

The CDR3 region is CASSLGQVGVGYTF. DNA for the CDR3: TGCGCCAGCAGCTTGGGACAGGTAGGCGTTGGCTACACCTTC. The V and J genes are TRBV5-1 and TRBJ1-2; D may be TRBD1 (6 bases). The CDR3 has 14 amino acids. The germline V gene has CDR1 SGHRS and CDR2 YFSETQ. With 0 bases removed from V and 7 bases from J, the gap between germline ends came to 13 bases.

The genes are TRBV11-3 and TRBJ1-2, with D perhaps TRBD1 (5 bases). The CDR3 runs 14 residues. Trimming pared 0 bases from V and 6 bases from J, leaving 11 bases between. Germline V gene data show CDR1 as SGHNT and CDR2 as YENEEA. The DNA for the CDR3 is TGTGCCAGCAGCTTAGATCGCAGGGAGGATGGCTACACCTTC. Translation: CASSLDRREDGYTF.

This chain joins TRBV6-5 and TRBJ1-1, with D tentatively TRBD1 (5 bases). Germline V CDR1 and CDR2: MNHEY, SVGAGI. With 4 bases removed from V and 8 bases from J, the gap between germline ends came to 14 bases. This CDR3 region has 13 residues. DNA for the CDR3: TGTGCCAGCAGTTCCCCTAGGGGTTCCGAAGCTTTCTTT. Protein: CASSSPRGSEAFF.

The chain joins TRBV6-6 to TRBJ2-5; TRBD1 aligns across 8 bases. The V gene's germline CDR1 is MNHNY and CDR2 SVGAGI (reference sequence). This CDR3 region has 15 residues. J lost 5 bases, V lost 0 bases, and 5 bases had no gene match. The CDR3 DNA reads as TGTGCCAGCAGTTACTCGCCAGGGGGCCCGGAGACCCAGTACTTC. Translating gives CASSYSPGGPETQYF.

The V and J genes are TRBV5-6 and TRBJ2-5; TRBD1 is a possible D gene (5 bases). The germline CDR1 and CDR2 sequences are SGHDT and YYEEEE. The length of the CDR3 is 15 residues. Deletions cut 0 bases from V and 5 bases from J, with 14 bases between. The CDR3 DNA reads as TGTGCCAGCAGCTTGGTAATCAGGGTCGGCGAGACCCAGTACTTC. Amino acids: CASSLVIRVGETQYF. Complete variable domain (other parts from reference TRBV5-6 and TRBJ2-5): DAGVTQSPTHLIKTRGQQVTLRCSPKSGHDTVSWYQQALGQGPQFIFQYYEEEERQRGNFPDRFSGHQFPNYSSELNVNALLLGDSALYLCASSLVIRVGETQYFGPGTRLLVL.

As for this clone: One end of the junction is discordant with germline, which a read error may explain. The gene calls are TRBV6-5 and TRBJ2-5; no clear D gene. The germline V gene has CDR1 MNHEY and CDR2 SVGAGI. This CDR3 is built from 14 residues. The CDR3 protein is CACSARVLEETQYF. CDR3 DNA sequence: TGTGCCTGCAGTGCGAGAGTGCTGGAGGAGACCCAGTACTTC.

This clone was counted a single time. The rearrangement uses TRBV18 and TRBJ2-3, with TRBD1 as a possible D gene (5 bases). Trimming cost V 3 bases and J 4 bases, with 8 bases left between them. CDR3 length: 13 residues. Germline V gene data show CDR1 as KGHSH and CDR2 as LQKENI. This CDR3 is CASSPQGADTQYF. The CDR3 bases are TGTGCCAGCTCACCCCAAGGGGCAGATACGCAGTATTTT. The full variable domain, its missing parts supplied by reference TRBV18 and TRBJ2-3, is NAGVMQNPRHLVRRRGQEARLRCSPMKGHSHVYWYRQLPEEGLKFMVYLQKENIIDESGMPKERFSAEFPKEGPSILRIQQVVRGDSAAYFCASSPQGADTQYFGPGTRLTVL.

This clone was counted between two and nine times. The same CDR3 arises from other DNA sequences in this sample as well. The J gene is TRBJ2-1, the V gene TRBV11-3; 11 positions match TRBD2. This CDR3 comprises 14 residues. Losses at the gene ends were 6 bases for V and 6 bases for J; bases not matched to a gene: 4. Germline CDR1 reads SGHNT; CDR2 reads YENEEA. The CDR3 sequence: CASSSGGAINEQFF. The CDR3 region has the DNA TGTGCCAGCAGTAGCGGGGGGGCTATCAATGAGCAGTTCTTC.

This sequence joins TRBV13 and TRBJ1-1; TRBD1 is a possible D gene (5 bases). CDR3 length: 12 amino acids. V was shortened by 0 bases and J by 10 bases, with 9 bases between the two germline ends. In germline, CDR1 is PRHDT, CDR2 FYEKMQ (reference sequence). The DNA for the CDR3 is TGTGCCAGCAGCTTAGGTCAGGGCGGAGCTTTCTTT. Amino acids: CASSLGQGGAFF.

V gene TRBV27 combines with J gene TRBJ2-1; 11 bases agree with TRBD2. Germline V gives CDR1 MNHEY, CDR2 SMNVEV (reference sequence). The CDR3 consists of 14 residues. J gave up 5 bases and V 6 bases, and 3 bases lay outside the gene matches. The CDR3 bases are TGTGCCAGCAGGAATAGCGGGGGGGACAATGAGCAGTTCTTC. Translation: CASRNSGGDNEQFF.

The chain employs TRBV5-4 and TRBJ2-7; D ambiguous. This CDR3 contains 14 residues. The germline V and J ends were trimmed by 4 bases and 0 bases, with 11 bases remaining between them. CDR1 is SGHNT and CDR2 is YYREEE in the germline V gene (reference sequence). The CDR3 region is CASSPQANSYEQYF. The CDR3 DNA reads as TGTGCCAGCAGCCCGCAGGCCAACTCCTACGAGCAGTACTTC.

V usage is TRBV9 and J usage is TRBJ2-1, with 7 nucleotides matching TRBD2. With V trimmed by 0 bases and J by 7 bases, 10 bases remained unmatched. The germline gives CDR1 SGDLS, CDR2 YYNGEE. This CDR3 region has 16 residues. The CDR3 DNA is TGTGCCAGCAGCGTAGTTCTTCGGGGGGAATTAAATGAGCAGTTCTTC. Encoded protein: CASSVVLRGELNEQFF.

In nucleotides, the CDR3 is TGCGCCAGCAGAGCGGGACTAGCGATGGGGGATACGCAGTATTTT. Its translation is CASRAGLAMGDTQYF. The chain couples TRBV10-1 to TRBJ2-3; 10 nucleotides align to TRBD2. Trimming took 6 bases from V and 6 from J; bases not matched to a gene: 9. Germline lookup yields CDR1 WNHNN and CDR2 SYGVQD (reference sequence). This CDR3 spans 15 amino acids.

The chain couples TRBV9 to TRBJ1-2, with 9 bases lining up with TRBD1. The CDR3 runs 15 residues. V shed 4 bases, J shed 1 base, and the junction held 5 bases outside the gene matches. The germline CDR1 and CDR2 sequences are SGDLS and YYNGEE. The CDR3 protein is CASSPNRGLNYGYTF. CDR3 DNA sequence: TGTGCCAGCAGCCCAAACAGGGGGCTTAACTATGGCTACACCTTC.

The chain has TRBV7-8 and TRBJ2-5, with D perhaps TRBD2 (6 bases). CDR1 is SGHVS, CDR2 FQNEAQ, per germline. V dropped 5 bases and J dropped 2 bases, with 18 bases sitting between them. The CDR3 extends over 16 amino acids. The CDR3 DNA follows: TGTGCCAGCAGCCGCAAGGGACTCCCGGAGCAAGAGACCCAGTACTTC. Translation: CASSRKGLPEQETQYF.

The chain joins TRBV6-1 to TRBJ1-1, with 7 bases that match TRBD1. The V and J ends lost 7 bases and 7 bases, in that order; junction bases with no gene match: 12. The CDR3 length is 14 residues. CDR1 MNHNS and CDR2 SASEGT come from the germline V gene. CDR3 nucleotide sequence: TGTGCCAGCAATCGGGACAGTAGTCTGGGTGAAGCTTTCTTT. It specifies CASNRDSSLGEAFF.

This clone was seen once. CDR3 residues: CASSSGRENTGELFF. The CDR3 DNA reads as TGCGCCAGCAGCTCCGGCAGGGAGAACACCGGGGAGCTGTTTTTT. The chain recombines TRBV5-1 with TRBJ2-2; D is perhaps TRBD1 (5 bases). Trimming cost V 3 bases and J 1 base, with 10 bases left between them. The CDR3 consists of 15 residues. The V gene's germline CDR1 is SGHRS and CDR2 YFSETQ.

The CDR3 protein is CASSFVTEGPINYGYTF. The CDR3 coding sequence is TGTGCCAGCAGTTTTGTGACGGAGGGCCCGATTAACTATGGCTACACCTTC. The V call is TRBV27, the J call TRBJ1-2; D call uncertain. V dropped 3 bases and J dropped 1 base, with 18 bases sitting between them. Looked up from germline, CDR1 is MNHEY and CDR2 is SMNVEV (reference sequence). CDR3 length equals 17 residues.

This clone was counted a few times. This chain joins TRBV2 and TRBJ1-6; 7 bases align to TRBD1. V was clipped by 7 bases and J by 7 bases; unmatched bases: 10. Germline-derived CDR1 and CDR2 are SNHLY and FYNNEI. This CDR3 comprises 15 residues. The CDR3 here is CASTPGGGQNSPLHF. As DNA, the CDR3 is TGTGCCAGCACTCCGGGAGGGGGCCAGAATTCACCCCTCCACTTT.

CDR3 sequence reads: CASSSRVWQFF. CDR3 DNA: TGTGCCAGTAGTAGCAGGGTCTGGCAGTTCTTC. This rearrangement joins TRBV19 to TRBJ2-1; D is possibly TRBD1 (5 bases). The germline CDR1 and CDR2 sequences are LNHDA and SQIVND (reference sequence). This CDR3 comprises 11 residues. Between the trimmed V and J ends, which lost 4 bases and 12 bases, there was a span of 10 bases. The full variable domain, in which reference TRBV19 and TRBJ2-1 provide the parts outside the CDR3, is DGGITQSPKYLFRKEGQNVTLSCEQNLNHDAMYWYRQDPGQGLRLIYYSQIVNDFQKGDIAEGYSVSREKKESFPLTVTSAQKNPTAFYLCASSSRVWQFFGPGTRLTVL.

The chain uses TRBV7-2 and TRBJ2-3; TRBD2 matches 8 bases. The CDR3 covers 15 residues. With V trimmed by 3 bases and J by 6 bases, 8 bases remained unmatched. Germline values: CDR1 SGHTA, CDR2 FQGNSA. CDR3 nucleotide sequence: TGTGCCAGCAGCTTTCGGCTAGCGGGCATGGATACGCAGTATTTT. Its translation is CASSFRLAGMDTQYF.

The gene calls are TRBV14 and TRBJ2-1, with TRBD1 identical over 7 bases. V was clipped by 4 bases and J by 0 bases; unmatched bases: 6. This CDR3 has 16 amino acids. Looked up from germline, CDR1 is SGHDN and CDR2 is FVKESK. The chain's CDR3 is CASSRKQGSSYNEQFF. The CDR3 coding sequence is TGTGCCAGCAGCCGGAAACAGGGGTCCTCCTACAATGAGCAGTTCTTC.

The chain recombines TRBV4-1 with TRBJ1-1; a possible D gene is TRBD1 (6 bases). CDR3 length equals 15 residues. Trimming stripped 4 bases from V and 5 bases from J, with 17 bases between. Germline V gene sequence: CDR1 MGHRA, CDR2 YSYEKL. CDR3: CASSLHGGGDTEAFF. The CDR3 DNA is TGCGCCAGCAGCCTCCACGGAGGGGGGGATACTGAAGCTTTCTTT.

The chain joins TRBV11-3 to TRBJ2-2, with TRBD1 as a possible D gene (6 bases). Germline V gene data show CDR1 as SGHNT and CDR2 as YENEEA. V shed 1 base and J shed 8 bases, with 14 bases lying between them. The CDR3 contains 15 residues. CDR3 coding DNA: TGTGCCAGCAGCTTAGGGGGGCAGGCCCCGGGGGAGCTGTTTTTT. This translates into CASSLGGQAPGELFF.

The chain is built from TRBV23-1 and TRBJ2-4, with D tentatively TRBD2 (5 bases). TRBV23-1 is an ORF; its function is uncertain. This CDR3 comprises 16 residues. With 6 bases removed from V and 1 base from J, the gap between germline ends came to 16 bases. For the CDR3, the DNA is TGCGCCAGCAGGGCTCCCGGGGTTTTGGCCAAAAACATTCAGTACTTC. Residues: CASRAPGVLAKNIQYF.